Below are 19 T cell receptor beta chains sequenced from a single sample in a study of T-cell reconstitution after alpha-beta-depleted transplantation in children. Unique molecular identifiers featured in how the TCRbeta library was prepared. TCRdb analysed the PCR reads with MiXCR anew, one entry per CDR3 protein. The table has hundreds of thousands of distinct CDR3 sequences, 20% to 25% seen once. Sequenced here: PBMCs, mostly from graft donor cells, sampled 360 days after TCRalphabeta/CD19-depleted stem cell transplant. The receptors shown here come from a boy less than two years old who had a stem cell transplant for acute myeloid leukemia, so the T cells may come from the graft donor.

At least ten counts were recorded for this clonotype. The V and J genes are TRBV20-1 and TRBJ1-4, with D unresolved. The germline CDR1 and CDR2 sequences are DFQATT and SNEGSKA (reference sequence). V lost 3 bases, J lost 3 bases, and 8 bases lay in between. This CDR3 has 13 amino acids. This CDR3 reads CSASRGANEKLFF. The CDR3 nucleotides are TGCAGTGCTAGTCGGGGTGCTAATGAAAAACTGTTTTTT.

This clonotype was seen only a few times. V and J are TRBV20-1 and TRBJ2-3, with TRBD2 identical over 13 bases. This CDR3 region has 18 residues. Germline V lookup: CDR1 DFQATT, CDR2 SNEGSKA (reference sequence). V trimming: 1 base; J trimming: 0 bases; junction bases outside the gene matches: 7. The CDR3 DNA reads TGCAGTGCTAGAGGGGGGACTAGCGGGGATCTTAGCACAGATACGCAGTATTTT. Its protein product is CSARGGTSGDLSTDTQYF.

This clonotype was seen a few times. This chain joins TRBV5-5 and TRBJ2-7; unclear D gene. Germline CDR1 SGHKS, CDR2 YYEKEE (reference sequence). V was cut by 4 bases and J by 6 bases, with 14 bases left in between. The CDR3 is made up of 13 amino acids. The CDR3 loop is CASSATALSEQYF. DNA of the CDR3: TGTGCCAGCAGCGCTACGGCCCTCTCCGAGCAGTACTTC.

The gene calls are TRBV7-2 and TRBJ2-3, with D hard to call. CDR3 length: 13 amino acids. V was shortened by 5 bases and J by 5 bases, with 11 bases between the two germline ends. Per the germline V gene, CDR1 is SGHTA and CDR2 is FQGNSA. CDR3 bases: TGTGCCAGCAGCCCACCCCTGGAAGATACGCAGTATTTT. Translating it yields CASSPPLEDTQYF. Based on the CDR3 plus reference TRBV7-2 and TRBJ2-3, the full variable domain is GAGVSQSPSNKVTEKGKDVELRCDPISGHTALYWYRQSLGQGLEFLIYFQGNSAPDKSGLPSDRFSAERTGGSVSTLTIQRTQQEDSAVYLCASSPPLEDTQYFGPGTRLTVL.

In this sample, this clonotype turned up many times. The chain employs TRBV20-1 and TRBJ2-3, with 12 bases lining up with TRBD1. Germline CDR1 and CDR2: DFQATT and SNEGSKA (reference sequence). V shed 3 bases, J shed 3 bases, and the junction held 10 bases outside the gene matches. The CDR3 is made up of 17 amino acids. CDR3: CSASPQGGQGATDTQYF. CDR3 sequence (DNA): TGCAGTGCTAGCCCGCAGGGGGGACAGGGGGCAACAGATACGCAGTATTTT.

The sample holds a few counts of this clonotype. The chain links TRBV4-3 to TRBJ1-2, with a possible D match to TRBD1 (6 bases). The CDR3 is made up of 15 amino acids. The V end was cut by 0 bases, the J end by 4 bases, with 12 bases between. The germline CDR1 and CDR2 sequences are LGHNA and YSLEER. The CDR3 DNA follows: TGCGCCAGCAGCCAAGAGTTCAGGGGACCCTATGGCTACACCTTC. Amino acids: CASSQEFRGPYGYTF.

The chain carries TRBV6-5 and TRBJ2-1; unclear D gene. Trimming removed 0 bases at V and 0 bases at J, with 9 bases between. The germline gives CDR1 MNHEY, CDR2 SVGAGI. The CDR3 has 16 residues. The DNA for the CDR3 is TGTGCCAGCAGTTACTCTGGCTACAGCTCCTACAATGAGCAGTTCTTC. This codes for CASSYSGYSSYNEQFF.

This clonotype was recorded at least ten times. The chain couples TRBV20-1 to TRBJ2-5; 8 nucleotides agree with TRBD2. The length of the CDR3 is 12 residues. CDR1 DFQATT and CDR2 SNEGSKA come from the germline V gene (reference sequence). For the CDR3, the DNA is TGCAGCCTCGGGGGGGTAGGAGAGACCCAGTACTTC. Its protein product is CSLGGVGETQYF.

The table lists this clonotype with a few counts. The CDR3 reads CSTSRANTEAFF. The CDR3 coding sequence is TGCAGCACGTCCAGGGCCAACACTGAAGCTTTCTTT. The chain recombines TRBV29-1 with TRBJ1-1; D might be TRBD1 (5 bases). The CDR3 consists of 12 residues. Germline loops: CDR1 SQVTM, CDR2 ANQGSEA. V was trimmed by 8 bases and J by 2 bases, leaving 12 bases between them.

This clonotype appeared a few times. DNA of the CDR3: TGCGCCAGCGCTCCCCGAGGGGGGAATGGCTACACCTTC. Protein sequence: CASAPRGGNGYTF. The chain recombines TRBV5-1 with TRBJ1-2; possible D gene TRBD1, 6 bases. Germline V gene sequence: CDR1 SGHRS, CDR2 YFSETQ. V was clipped by 7 bases and J by 6 bases, with 16 bases between them. The length of the CDR3 is 13 residues.

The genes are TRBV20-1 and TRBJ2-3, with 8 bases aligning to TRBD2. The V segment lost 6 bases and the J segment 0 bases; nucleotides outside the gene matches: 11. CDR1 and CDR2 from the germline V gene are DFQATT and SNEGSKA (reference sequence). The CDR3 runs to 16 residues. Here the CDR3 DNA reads TGCAGTGCCCCAAGGGCGGGGGGTACGAGCACAGATACGCAGTATTTT. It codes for CSAPRAGGTSTDTQYF.

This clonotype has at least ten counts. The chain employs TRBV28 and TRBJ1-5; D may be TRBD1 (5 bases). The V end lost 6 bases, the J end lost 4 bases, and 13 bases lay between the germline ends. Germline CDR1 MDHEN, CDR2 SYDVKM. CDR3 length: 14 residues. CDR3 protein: CASRRRRGNQPQHF. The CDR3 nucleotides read TGTGCCAGCAGACGCCGACGGGGGAATCAGCCCCAGCATTTT.

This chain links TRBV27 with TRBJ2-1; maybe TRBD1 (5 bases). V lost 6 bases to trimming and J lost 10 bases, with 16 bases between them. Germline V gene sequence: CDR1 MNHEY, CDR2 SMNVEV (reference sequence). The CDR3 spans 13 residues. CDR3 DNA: TGTGCCAGCAGCCCCCGAAGGCAGGGCGAGCAGTTCTTC. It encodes CASSPRRQGEQFF.

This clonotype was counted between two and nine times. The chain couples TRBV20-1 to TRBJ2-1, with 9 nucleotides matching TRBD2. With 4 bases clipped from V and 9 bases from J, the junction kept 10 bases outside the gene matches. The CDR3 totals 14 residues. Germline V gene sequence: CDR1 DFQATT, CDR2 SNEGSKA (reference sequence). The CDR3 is CSAISGGGATEQFF. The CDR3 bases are TGCAGTGCTATTTCTGGCGGGGGGGCCACTGAGCAGTTCTTC.

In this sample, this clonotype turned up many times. This CDR3 is CATSDRVAGSSYNEQFF. The CDR3 region has the DNA TGTGCCACCAGTGATCGAGTAGCGGGGAGCTCCTACAATGAGCAGTTCTTC. The rearrangement joins TRBV24-1 to TRBJ2-1, with TRBD2 identical over 8 bases. Per germline, CDR1 KGHDR and CDR2 SFDVKD. Trimming removed 3 bases from V and 0 bases from J; junction bases left unmatched: 6. The CDR3 contains 17 residues.

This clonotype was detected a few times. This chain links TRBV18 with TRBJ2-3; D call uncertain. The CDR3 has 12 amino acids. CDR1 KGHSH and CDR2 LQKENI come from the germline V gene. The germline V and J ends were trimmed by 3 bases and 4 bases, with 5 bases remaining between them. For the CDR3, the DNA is TGTGCCAGCTCACCTGCCCCAGATACGCAGTATTTT. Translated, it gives CASSPAPDTQYF. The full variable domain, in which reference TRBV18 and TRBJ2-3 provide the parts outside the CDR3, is NAGVMQNPRHLVRRRGQEARLRCSPMKGHSHVYWYRQLPEEGLKFMVYLQKENIIDESGMPKERFSAEFPKEGPSILRIQQVVRGDSAAYFCASSPAPDTQYFGPGTRLTVL.

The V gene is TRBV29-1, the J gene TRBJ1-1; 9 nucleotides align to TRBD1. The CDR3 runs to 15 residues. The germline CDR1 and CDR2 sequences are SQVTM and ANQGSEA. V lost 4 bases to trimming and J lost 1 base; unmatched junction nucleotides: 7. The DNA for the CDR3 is TGCAGCGTTGGAGGGACAGGGACCTCGAACACTGAAGCTTTCTTT. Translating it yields CSVGGTGTSNTEAFF.

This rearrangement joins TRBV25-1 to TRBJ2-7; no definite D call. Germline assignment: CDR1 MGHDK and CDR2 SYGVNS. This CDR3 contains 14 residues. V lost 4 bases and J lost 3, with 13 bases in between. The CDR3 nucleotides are TGTGCCAGCAGTGGGACCCCAGGCAGCTACGAGCAGTACTTC. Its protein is CASSGTPGSYEQYF.

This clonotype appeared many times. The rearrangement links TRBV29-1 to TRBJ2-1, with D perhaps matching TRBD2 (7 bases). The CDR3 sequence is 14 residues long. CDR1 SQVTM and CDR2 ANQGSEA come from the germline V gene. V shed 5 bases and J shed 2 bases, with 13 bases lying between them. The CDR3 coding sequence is TGCAGCGTTACTCGGGGGGCCACCTACAATGAGCAGTTCTTC. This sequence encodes CSVTRGATYNEQFF.